These T cell receptor beta chains were read from a single sample in a study of cytomegalovirus exposure and HLA in healthy donors. Clones were sequenced by immunoSEQ multiplex PCR, and TCRdb holds only the in-frame ones, with some missing. Of some 200,000 clones listed, about 84% are singletons. Sequencing was done on a sample of PBMCs. Source of these receptors: a man aged 45-65 years in good health and CMV-seronegative. Both conserved end residues are part of each CDR3. The D gene is left open where the match is weak. The listing skips clone size in some rows; elsewhere it reads once, few, many or a size class.

D gene: TRBD2
J gene: TRBJ2-1
clone size: NA
V gene: TRBV7-2
CDR3 protein: CASSLGGGGYGEQFF
CDR3 DNA: TGTGCCAGCAGCTTAGGTGGCGGGGGGTATGGTGAGCAGTTCTTC

D gene: NA
J gene: TRBJ1-2
clone size: NA
V gene: TRBV7-9
CDR3 protein: CASSAYREGYGYTF
CDR3 DNA: TGTGCCAGCAGCGCATACAGGGAAGGCTATGGCTACACCTTC

D gene: NA
J gene: TRBJ1-2
clone size: NA
V gene: TRBV10-3
CDR3 protein: CAISETGSYGYTF
CDR3 DNA: TGTGCCATCAGTGAGACAGGCAGCTATGGCTACACCTTC

D gene: NA
J gene: TRBJ2-4
clone size: NA
V gene: TRBV15
CDR3 protein: CATSRQTSASLRVIQYF
CDR3 DNA: TGTGCCACCAGCAGACAGACTAGTGCATCGTTGAGGGTCATTCAGTACTTC

D gene: NA
J gene: TRBJ2-7
clone size: NA
V gene: TRBV27
CDR3 protein: CAHGAGAYEQYF
CDR3 DNA: TGTGCCCACGGAGCAGGGGCCTACGAGCAGTACTTC

D gene: NA
J gene: TRBJ1-2
clone size: NA
V gene: TRBV2
CDR3 protein: CASSEEAKRSGYTF
CDR3 DNA: TGTGCCAGCAGTGAAGAAGCGAAGCGCTCAGGCTACACCTTC

D gene: TRBD1
J gene: TRBJ1-3
clone size: NA
V gene: TRBV9
CDR3 protein: CASSALQGAAGNTIYF
CDR3 DNA: TGTGCCAGCAGCGCCTTACAGGGGGCAGCGGGAAACACCATATATTTT

D gene: NA
J gene: TRBJ1-6
clone size: NA
V gene: TRBV2
CDR3 protein: CASGGQNNSPLHF
CDR3 DNA: TGTGCCAGCGGCGGACAAAATAATTCACCCCTCCACTTT

D gene: TRBD1
J gene: TRBJ2-7
clone size: NA
V gene: TRBV6-1
CDR3 protein: CASSEGFRDRLNSYEQYF
CDR3 DNA: TGTGCCAGCAGTGAAGGCTTTAGGGACAGACTTAACTCCTACGAGCAGTACTTC

D gene: NA
J gene: TRBJ2-3
clone size: NA
V gene: TRBV4-3
CDR3 protein: CASSPMHSVDTQYF
CDR3 DNA: TGCGCCAGCAGCCCGATGCATTCGGTGGATACGCAGTATTTT

D gene: NA
J gene: TRBJ1-1
clone size: NA
V gene: TRBV25-1
CDR3 protein: CASSDPLGLPNTEAFF
CDR3 DNA: TGTGCCAGCAGTGACCCTCTTGGGCTGCCGAACACTGAAGCTTTCTTT

D gene: TRBD1
J gene: TRBJ1-5
clone size: NA
V gene: TRBV2
CDR3 protein: CASSNRGNGNQPQHF
CDR3 DNA: TGTGCCAGCAGCAACAGGGGTAATGGCAATCAGCCCCAGCATTTT

D gene: TRBD2
J gene: TRBJ2-5
clone size: NA
V gene: TRBV6-1
CDR3 protein: CASSWRGAQETQYF
CDR3 DNA: TGTGCCAGCAGTTGGCGGGGGGCCCAAGAGACCCAGTACTTC

D gene: NA
J gene: TRBJ1-1
clone size: NA
V gene: TRBV7-9
CDR3 protein: CSSSFDVRQLNTEAFF
CDR3 DNA: TGTTCCAGCAGCTTCGATGTGCGACAGTTGAACACTGAAGCTTTCTTT

D gene: NA
J gene: TRBJ2-1
clone size: NA
V gene: TRBV7-8
CDR3 protein: CASSLQYNEQFF
CDR3 DNA: TGTGCCAGCAGCCTCCAGTACAATGAGCAGTTCTTC

D gene: NA
J gene: TRBJ1-2
clone size: NA
V gene: TRBV6-1
CDR3 protein: CASSERAYGYTF
CDR3 DNA: TGTGCCAGCAGTGAGAGGGCTTATGGCTACACCTTC

D gene: TRBD1
J gene: TRBJ2-3
clone size: NA
V gene: TRBV5-6
CDR3 protein: CASSGDRARTDTQYF
CDR3 DNA: TGTGCCAGCAGCGGCGACAGGGCCCGCACAGATACGCAGTATTTT

D gene: TRBD1
J gene: TRBJ2-7
clone size: NA
V gene: TRBV27
CDR3 protein: CASRRDRAARGSYEQYF
CDR3 DNA: TGTGCCAGCAGGCGGGACAGGGCGGCCAGGGGCTCCTACGAGCAGTACTTC

D gene: NA
J gene: TRBJ1-5
clone size: NA
V gene: TRBV7-9
CDR3 protein: CASSLSGPDQPQHF
CDR3 DNA: TGTGCCAGCAGCTTATCAGGGCCGGATCAGCCCCAGCATTTT

D gene: NA
J gene: TRBJ1-1
clone size: NA
V gene: TRBV29-1
CDR3 protein: CSVKTANTEAFF
CDR3 DNA: TGCAGCGTAAAGACAGCGAACACTGAAGCTTTCTTT

D gene: TRBD1
J gene: TRBJ1-2
clone size: few
V gene: TRBV15
CDR3 protein: CATSGLQGAGYGYTF
CDR3 DNA: TGTGCCACCAGCGGTCTACAGGGGGCGGGCTATGGCTACACCTTC

D gene: NA
J gene: TRBJ1-1
clone size: NA
V gene: TRBV6-5
CDR3 protein: CASSRDTSENTEAFF
CDR3 DNA: TGTGCCAGCAGCAGAGACACCTCCGAGAACACTGAAGCTTTCTTT

D gene: TRBD1
J gene: TRBJ2-1
clone size: NA
V gene: TRBV5-1
CDR3 protein: CASSRGDRVNEQFF
CDR3 DNA: TGCGCCAGCAGCCGAGGGGACAGGGTGAATGAGCAGTTCTTC

D gene: TRBD1
J gene: TRBJ1-2
clone size: NA
V gene: TRBV12-5
CDR3 protein: CASGLSTGVQGYTF
CDR3 DNA: TGTGCTAGTGGTTTATCCACAGGGGTGCAGGGCTACACCTTC

D gene: TRBD1
J gene: TRBJ1-1
clone size: NA
V gene: TRBV7-9
CDR3 protein: CASSQQGKNTEAFF
CDR3 DNA: TGTGCCAGCAGCCAACAGGGGAAGAACACTGAAGCTTTCTTT

D gene: NA
J gene: TRBJ1-2
clone size: NA
V gene: TRBV14
CDR3 protein: CASSQGVGAYGYTF
CDR3 DNA: TGTGCCAGCAGCCAAGGAGTGGGCGCCTATGGCTACACCTTC

D gene: NA
J gene: TRBJ1-1
clone size: NA
V gene: TRBV2
CDR3 protein: CASSLQGKDTEAFF
CDR3 DNA: TGTGCCAGCAGTCTTCAGGGTAAGGACACTGAAGCTTTCTTT

D gene: TRBD1
J gene: TRBJ2-7
clone size: few
V gene: TRBV7-9
CDR3 protein: CASSLKDRGLDEQYF
CDR3 DNA: TGTGCCAGCAGCTTAAAGGACAGGGGGCTCGACGAGCAGTACTTC

D gene: TRBD2
J gene: TRBJ2-3
clone size: NA
V gene: TRBV4-3
CDR3 protein: CASSQGLAGTDTQYF
CDR3 DNA: TGCGCCAGCAGCCAGGGACTAGCGGGCACAGATACGCAGTATTTT

D gene: TRBD1
J gene: TRBJ1-1
clone size: NA
V gene: TRBV4-3
CDR3 protein: CASSQEEAGGSTEAFF
CDR3 DNA: TGCGCCAGCAGCCAAGAGGAGGCAGGGGGATCCACTGAAGCTTTCTTT

D gene: TRBD1
J gene: TRBJ2-2
clone size: NA
V gene: TRBV15
CDR3 protein: CATSGDSPGTGELFF
CDR3 DNA: TGTGCCACCAGCGGGGACAGTCCAGGCACCGGGGAGCTGTTTTTT

D gene: NA
J gene: TRBJ2-5
clone size: NA
V gene: TRBV10-3
CDR3 protein: CAISPAGQETQYF
CDR3 DNA: TGTGCCATCAGCCCTGCGGGCCAAGAGACCCAGTACTTC

D gene: TRBD1
J gene: TRBJ2-5
clone size: NA
V gene: TRBV25-1
CDR3 protein: CASSRGGARETQYF
CDR3 DNA: TGTGCCAGCAGTAGAGGGGGCGCGAGAGAGACCCAGTACTTC

D gene: NA
J gene: TRBJ1-6
clone size: NA
V gene: TRBV11-2
CDR3 protein: CASSARPNSNSPLHF
CDR3 DNA: TGTGCCAGCAGCGCCCGCCCCAACAGTAATTCACCCCTCCACTTT

D gene: TRBD2
J gene: TRBJ2-1
clone size: NA
V gene: TRBV11-2
CDR3 protein: CASSLVLAGGPNEQFF
CDR3 DNA: TGTGCCAGCAGCTTAGTACTAGCGGGGGGGCCAAATGAGCAGTTCTTC

D gene: NA
J gene: TRBJ1-2
clone size: NA
V gene: TRBV10-3
CDR3 protein: CAISESEGHLYGYTF
CDR3 DNA: TGTGCCATCAGTGAGTCCGAGGGACACCTCTATGGCTACACCTTC

D gene: NA
J gene: TRBJ1-6
clone size: NA
V gene: TRBV5-6
CDR3 protein: CASSLFPLSRNSPLHF
CDR3 DNA: TGTGCCAGCAGCTTATTCCCCCTTAGTCGGAATTCACCCCTCCACTTT

D gene: TRBD2
J gene: TRBJ2-3
clone size: NA
V gene: TRBV7-9
CDR3 protein: CASRPSGNTDTQYF
CDR3 DNA: TGTGCCAGCAGACCTAGCGGGAACACAGATACGCAGTATTTT

D gene: NA
J gene: TRBJ1-3
clone size: NA
V gene: TRBV5-1
CDR3 protein: CASSLAAWGGFGNTIYF
CDR3 DNA: TGCGCCAGCAGCTTGGCGGCGTGGGGCGGCTTTGGAAACACCATATATTTT

D gene: NA
J gene: TRBJ1-4
clone size: few
V gene: TRBV7-9
CDR3 protein: CASSLDSFRNEKLFF
CDR3 DNA: TGTGCCAGCAGTCTCGATTCATTTAGAAATGAAAAACTGTTTTTT

D gene: NA
J gene: TRBJ2-1
clone size: NA
V gene: TRBV5-1
CDR3 protein: CASSSWAPLAYNEQFF
CDR3 DNA: TGCGCCAGCAGCTCCTGGGCCCCCTTGGCCTACAATGAGCAGTTCTTC

D gene: NA
J gene: TRBJ1-2
clone size: NA
V gene: TRBV7-6
CDR3 protein: CAHLRCGYTF
CDR3 DNA: TGTGCCCATTTGCGTTGTGGCTACACCTTC

D gene: NA
J gene: TRBJ2-5
clone size: NA
V gene: TRBV5-1
CDR3 protein: CASSSDSLQETQYF
CDR3 DNA: TGCGCCAGCAGCTCAGACAGTTTACAAGAGACCCAGTACTTC

D gene: TRBD2
J gene: TRBJ2-2
clone size: NA
V gene: TRBV11-2
CDR3 protein: CASSSPRGTNTGELFF
CDR3 DNA: TGTGCCAGCAGCTCCCCGCGGGGGACGAACACCGGGGAGCTGTTTTTT

D gene: TRBD1
J gene: TRBJ2-7
clone size: NA
V gene: TRBV2
CDR3 protein: CASSTGTGFYEQYF
CDR3 DNA: TGTGCCAGCAGTACCGGGACAGGATTCTACGAGCAGTACTTC

D gene: TRBD1
J gene: TRBJ2-3
clone size: once
V gene: TRBV25-1
CDR3 protein: CASAGTGVSDTQYF
CDR3 DNA: TGTGCCAGCGCAGGGACAGGGGTGTCAGATACGCAGTATTTT

D gene: NA
J gene: TRBJ2-1
clone size: once
V gene: TRBV6-5
CDR3 protein: CASSYSEGDYNEQFF
CDR3 DNA: TGTGCCAGCAGTTACTCGGAGGGAGACTACAATGAGCAGTTCTTC

D gene: NA
J gene: TRBJ1-1
clone size: NA
V gene: TRBV12-5
CDR3 protein: CASGSSGTEAFF
CDR3 DNA: TGTGCTAGTGGTTCGAGCGGCACTGAAGCTTTCTTT

D gene: NA
J gene: TRBJ2-5
clone size: NA
V gene: TRBV7-9
CDR3 protein: CASSAAGTWGQETQYF
CDR3 DNA: TGTGCCAGCAGCGCCGCCGGGACATGGGGTCAAGAGACCCAGTACTTC

D gene: NA
J gene: TRBJ1-5
clone size: NA
V gene: TRBV5-6
CDR3 protein: CASSSQAVNQPQHF
CDR3 DNA: TGTGCCAGCAGCTCCCAGGCAGTTAATCAGCCCCAGCATTTT

D gene: NA
J gene: TRBJ1-6
clone size: NA
V gene: TRBV5-1
CDR3 protein: CASSLSEGSPLHF
CDR3 DNA: TGCGCCAGCAGCTTGTCGGAGGGTTCACCCCTCCACTTT

D gene: TRBD1
J gene: TRBJ1-1
clone size: NA
V gene: TRBV2
CDR3 protein: CASRGQGATEAFF
CDR3 DNA: TGTGCCAGCCGGGGACAGGGGGCCACTGAAGCTTTCTTT

D gene: NA
J gene: TRBJ1-3
clone size: NA
V gene: TRBV7-9
CDR3 protein: CASSFGGRGVGNTIYF
CDR3 DNA: TGTGCCAGCAGCTTTGGGGGACGGGGGGTCGGCAACACCATATATTTT

D gene: NA
J gene: TRBJ1-1
clone size: NA
V gene: TRBV7-9
CDR3 protein: CASSLGSGNTEAFF
CDR3 DNA: TGTGCCAGCAGCTTAGGTAGTGGGAACACTGAAGCTTTCTTT

D gene: TRBD2
J gene: TRBJ2-1
clone size: once
V gene: TRBV14
CDR3 protein: CASSQDGGGSSYNEQFF
CDR3 DNA: TGTGCCAGCAGCCAAGATGGGGGGGGGAGCTCCTACAATGAGCAGTTCTTC

D gene: NA
J gene: TRBJ1-6
clone size: few
V gene: TRBV10-3
CDR3 protein: CATQGRGDNSPLHF
CDR3 DNA: TGTGCCACCCAGGGGAGGGGCGATAATTCACCCCTCCACTTT

D gene: NA
J gene: TRBJ1-2
clone size: NA
V gene: TRBV7-9
CDR3 protein: CASSLDRVGYTF
CDR3 DNA: TGTGCCAGCAGCTTAGACAGGGTCGGCTACACCTTC

D gene: TRBD2
J gene: TRBJ2-1
clone size: NA
V gene: TRBV5-1
CDR3 protein: CASSHPTSGGAWDEQFF
CDR3 DNA: TGCGCCAGCAGCCACCCGACTAGCGGGGGGGCGTGGGATGAGCAGTTCTTC

D gene: NA
J gene: TRBJ2-5
clone size: NA
V gene: TRBV5-4
CDR3 protein: CASSIGTSQETQYF
CDR3 DNA: TGTGCCAGCAGCATCGGGACATCCCAAGAGACCCAGTACTTC

D gene: NA
J gene: TRBJ2-7
clone size: NA
V gene: TRBV4-3
CDR3 protein: CASSRGSTPYEQYF
CDR3 DNA: TGCGCCAGCAGCCGAGGCAGTACTCCCTACGAGCAGTACTTC